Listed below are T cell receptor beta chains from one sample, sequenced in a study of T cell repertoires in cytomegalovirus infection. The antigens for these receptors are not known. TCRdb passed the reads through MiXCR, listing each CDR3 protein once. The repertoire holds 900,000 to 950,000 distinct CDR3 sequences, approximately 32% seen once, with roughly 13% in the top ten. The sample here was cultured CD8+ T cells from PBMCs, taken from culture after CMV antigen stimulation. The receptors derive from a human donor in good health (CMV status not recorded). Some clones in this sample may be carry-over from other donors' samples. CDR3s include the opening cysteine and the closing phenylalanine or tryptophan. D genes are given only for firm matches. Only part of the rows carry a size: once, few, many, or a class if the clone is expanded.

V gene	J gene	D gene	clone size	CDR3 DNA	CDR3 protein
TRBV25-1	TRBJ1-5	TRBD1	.	TGTGCCAGCAGTGATGGGACAGCACATCAGCCCCAGCATTTT	CASSDGTAHQPQHF
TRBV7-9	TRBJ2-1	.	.	TGTGCCAGCAGCCCCAGCGAAATAGCCTACAATGAGCAGTTCTTC	CASSPSEIAYNEQFF
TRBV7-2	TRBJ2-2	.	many	TGTGCCAGTCCTATTCTAGCCACGGGGGAGCTGTTTTTT	CASPILATGELFF
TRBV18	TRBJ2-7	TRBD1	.	TGTGCCAGCTCATCCTCTAACCGGGACAGGGTGACCTACGAGCAGTACTTC	CASSSSNRDRVTYEQYF
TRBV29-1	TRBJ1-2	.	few	TGCAGCGTTGAGAAAGGGGCCGTTGGGGGGCTCTATGGCTACACCTTC	CSVEKGAVGGLYGYTF
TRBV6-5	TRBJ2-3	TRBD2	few	TGTGCCAGCAGTTATTTTAGCGGGGGAGGAACAGATACGCAGTATTTT	CASSYFSGGGTDTQYF
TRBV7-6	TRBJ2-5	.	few	TGTGCCAGCAGCTTAATATACTCGCTTCAAGAGACCCAGTACTTC	CASSLIYSLQETQYF
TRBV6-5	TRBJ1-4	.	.	TGTGCCAGCAGTTACTCAGGGTATAATGAAAAACTGTTTTTT	CASSYSGYNEKLFF
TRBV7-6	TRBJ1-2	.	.	TGTGCCAGCAGCCCTGACGACTATGGCTACACCTTC	CASSPDDYGYTF
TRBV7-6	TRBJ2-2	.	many	TGTGCCAGCAGCGGTCCGACCGGGGAGCTGTTTTTT	CASSGPTGELFF
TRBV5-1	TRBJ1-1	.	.	TGCGCCAGCAGCTTGGCCGGGCCGGCCGGCACTGAAGCTTTCTTT	CASSLAGPAGTEAFF
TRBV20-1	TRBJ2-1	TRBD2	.	TGCAGTGCTCAGACTAGCGGGGGGGCGGATGAGCAGTTCTTC	CSAQTSGGADEQFF
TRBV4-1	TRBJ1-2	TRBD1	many	TGCGCCAGCAGCCAAGTCCCTGGGACAGGGGATGGAATTTATGGCTACACCTTC	CASSQVPGTGDGIYGYTF
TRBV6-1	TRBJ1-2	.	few	TGTGCCAGCAGTCCCTCCAACGGGGTGGACGGCTACACCTTC	CASSPSNGVDGYTF
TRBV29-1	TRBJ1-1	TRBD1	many	TGCAGCGTAGCCCGACAGGGGACTGAAGCTTTCTTT	CSVARQGTEAFF
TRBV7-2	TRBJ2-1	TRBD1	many	TGTGCCAGCAGCCCCCGACAGGGGGCCCATGAGCAGTTCTTC	CASSPRQGAHEQFF
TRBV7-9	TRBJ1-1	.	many	TGTGCCAGCAGCGTCGGGAGGGAAACTGAAGCTTTCTTT	CASSVGRETEAFF
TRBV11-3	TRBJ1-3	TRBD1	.	TGTGCCAGCAGCGGACAGGGGCCCGCCCTCGACTCTGGAAACACCATATATTTT	CASSGQGPALDSGNTIYF
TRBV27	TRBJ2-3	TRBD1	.	TGTGCCAGCAGTTTTATCGCGGGACAGGGGGGCACAGATACGCAGTATTTT	CASSFIAGQGGTDTQYF
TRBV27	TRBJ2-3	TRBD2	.	TGTGCCAGCATCCGCGCGGGGGGGCTGGGCACAGATACGCAGTATTTT	CASIRAGGLGTDTQYF
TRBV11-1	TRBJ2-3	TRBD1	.	TGTGCCAGCAGCCCCTCTTCGACAGGGGGGGAAGATACGCAGTATTTT	CASSPSSTGGEDTQYF
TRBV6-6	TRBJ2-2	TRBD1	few	TGTGCCAGCAGTTACTCAGGGGACAGGGCCGGGGAGCTGTTTTTT	CASSYSGDRAGELFF
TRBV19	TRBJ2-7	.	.	TGTGCCAGTAGTGCGACACAGGGTTACGAGCAGTACTTC	CASSATQGYEQYF
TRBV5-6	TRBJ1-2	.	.	TGTGCCAGCAGCCTTGGGGGTTACAACTATGGCTACACCTTC	CASSLGGYNYGYTF
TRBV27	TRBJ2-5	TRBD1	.	TGTGCCAGCAGTGCAGGGACAGATCAAGAGACCCAGTACTTC	CASSAGTDQETQYF
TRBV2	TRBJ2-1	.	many	TGTGCCAGCAGTGAGAGTTTGTGGGGGACGGGTGTCCCCAATGAGCAGTTCTTC	CASSESLWGTGVPNEQFF
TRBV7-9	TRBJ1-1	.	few	TGTGCCAGCAGGACCACCACGGCATGGAATGAAGCTTTCTTT	CASRTTTAWNEAFF
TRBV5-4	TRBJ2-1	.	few	TGTGCCAGCAGCTTGGTGACTAATGAGCAGTTCTTC	CASSLVTNEQFF
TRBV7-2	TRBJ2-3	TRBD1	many	TGTGCCAGCAGCTTACCCTCGACAGGACAGGGCGCAGATACGCAGTATTTT	CASSLPSTGQGADTQYF
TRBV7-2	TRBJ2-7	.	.	TGTGCCAGCAGCCATCCCCTAGATTACGAGCAGTACTTC	CASSHPLDYEQYF
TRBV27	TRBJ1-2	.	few	TGTGCCAGCAGTACAGGGCTCAAAGCTAACTATGGCTACACCTTC	CASSTGLKANYGYTF
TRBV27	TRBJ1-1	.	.	TGTGCCAGCACGGGGGGGGAGAACACTGAAGCTTTCTTT	CASTGGENTEAFF
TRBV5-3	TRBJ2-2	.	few	TGTGCCACCACTGGCCCCGGGGAGCTGTTTTTT	CATTGPGELFF
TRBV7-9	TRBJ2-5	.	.	TGTGCCAGCAGCTTAGGGGGGGTTAAGACCCAGTACTTC	CASSLGGVKTQYF
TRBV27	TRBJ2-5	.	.	TGTGCCAGCAGTTTTGGGGTTATTCCTTCCCAAGAGACCCAGTACTTC	CASSFGVIPSQETQYF
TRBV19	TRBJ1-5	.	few	TGTGCCAGTAGACCGTGGGGTGGCGATCAGCCCCAGCATTTT	CASRPWGGDQPQHF
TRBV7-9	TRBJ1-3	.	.	TGTGCCAGCAGCTTAGTATCGGCAGGAAACACCATATATTTT	CASSLVSAGNTIYF
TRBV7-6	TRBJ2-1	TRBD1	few	TGTGCCAGCAGCCCGGGACAGGGGTTTCTTTCAAATGAGCAGTTCTTC	CASSPGQGFLSNEQFF
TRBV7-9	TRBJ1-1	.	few	TGTGCCAGCAGCCCAAAGTTCGGGTTCACTGAAGCTTTCTTT	CASSPKFGFTEAFF
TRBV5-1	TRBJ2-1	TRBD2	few	TGTGCCAGCAGTTTGCTAGCGGGGGTTAATGAGCAGTTCTTC	CASSLLAGVNEQFF
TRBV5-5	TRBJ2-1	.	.	TGTGCCAGCAGCCCCTCGACAGTTAACAATGAGCAGTTCTTC	CASSPSTVNNEQFF
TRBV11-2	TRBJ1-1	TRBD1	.	TGTGCCAGCAGCTTATGGGGACAGAGGTCAATGAACACTGAAGCTTTCTTT	CASSLWGQRSMNTEAFF
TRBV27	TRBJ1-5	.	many	TGTGCCAGCAGTTTATCCAGGGGCAATCAGCCCCAGCATTTT	CASSLSRGNQPQHF
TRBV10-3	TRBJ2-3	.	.	TGTGCCATCAGTGGCTATCTAGACACAGATACGCAGTATTTT	CAISGYLDTDTQYF
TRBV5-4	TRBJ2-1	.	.	TGTGCCAGCAGCTTGGAAGGGGTGGGGCTCTCCTACAATGAGCAGTTCTTC	CASSLEGVGLSYNEQFF
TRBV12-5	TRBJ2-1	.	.	TGTGCTAGTGGTCCCCCGACAGTAAGCTCCTACAATGAGCAGTTCTTC	CASGPPTVSSYNEQFF
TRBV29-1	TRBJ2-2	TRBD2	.	TGCAGCGTCCCTCGGGGGGAGGCCGGGGAGCTGTTTTTT	CSVPRGEAGELFF
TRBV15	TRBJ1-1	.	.	TGTGCCACCAGCAGAGATTTGGGGCAGGGCACTGAAGCTTTCTTT	CATSRDLGQGTEAFF
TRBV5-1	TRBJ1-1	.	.	TGCGCCAGCAGCTTTTGGGGGAGACAGTCGAACACTGAAGCTTTCTTT	CASSFWGRQSNTEAFF
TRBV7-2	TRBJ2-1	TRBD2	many	TGTGCCAGCAGCTCCGTCGGGGTAGCGGGGGGGAATGAGCAGTTCTTC	CASSSVGVAGGNEQFF
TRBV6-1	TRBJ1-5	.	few	TGTGCCATCGAGGACGGAGGCAATCAGCCCCAGCATTTT	CAIEDGGNQPQHF
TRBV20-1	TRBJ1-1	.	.	TGCAGTGCTAGTGACAAAAGGAACACTGAAGCTTTCTTT	CSASDKRNTEAFF
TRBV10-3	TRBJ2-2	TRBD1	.	TGTGTCGGACAGGGGGCCGACACCGGGGAGCTGTTTTTT	CVGQGADTGELFF
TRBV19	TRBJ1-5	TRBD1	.	TGTGCCAGTGGTTTGGAGGACAGGGATCATAGCAATCAGCCCCAGCATTTT	CASGLEDRDHSNQPQHF
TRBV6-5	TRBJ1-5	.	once	TGTGCCAGCAGGGCGGGGGAGTTACAGCCCCAGCATTTT	CASRAGELQPQHF
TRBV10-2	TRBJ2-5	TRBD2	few	TGCGCCAGCGGCGGGGGGGCAACGGAGACCCAGTACTTC	CASGGGATETQYF
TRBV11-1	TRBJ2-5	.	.	TGTGCCAGCAGCTCCTGGACAGTACAAGAGACCCAGTACTTC	CASSSWTVQETQYF
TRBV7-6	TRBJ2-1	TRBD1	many	TGTGCCAGCAGCTACATCCCCGGGACAGGGATTGCCGATGAGCAGTTCTTC	CASSYIPGTGIADEQFF
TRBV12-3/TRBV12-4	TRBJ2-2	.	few	TGTGCCAGCAGTTTCACCCGGGAGCTGTTTTTT	CASSFTRELFF
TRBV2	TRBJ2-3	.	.	TGTGCCAGCAGTGCTCGGTCAGATACGCAGTATTTT	CASSARSDTQYF